This T cell receptor beta chain was documented in a study of identical twins. CDR1 and CDR2 from the germline V gene are DFQATT and SNEGSKA (reference sequence). The ends lost 1 base at V and 4 bases at J; junction bases unmatched: 5. This CDR3 region has 14 residues. As concerns this clonotype: Its antigen is unknown.

Using its own MiXCR run on the 5' RACE reads, TCRdb lists one record per CDR3 protein. The data contain 400,000 to 550,000 distinct CDR3 sequences, about 20% of them singletons. Study-level results: Sequences that were beta out-of-frame showed weaker excess twin sharing. Modeled out-of-frame TCR alpha sharing in monozygotic twins fell below observed levels.

These data are also associated with another study on T cells expressing NK-cell markers.

The TCR was taken from a young woman in good health. J is TRBJ2-5 and V is TRBV20-1; TRBD1 aligns across 8 bases. The sample was CD4+ T cells sorted from blood. In DNA form, the CDR3 reads TGCAGTGCTAGAGGCCTAGGACAGGGAGAGACCCAGTACTTC. Its protein product is CSARGLGQGETQYF.